Included here is one T cell receptor (beta chain) sequence, with context. This CDR3 spans 18 amino acids. Trimming left V 0 bases short and J 5 bases short, with 22 bases between. CDR1 and CDR2 from the germline V gene are SEHNR and FQNEAQ (reference sequence). The samples, holding 1-10 million cryopreserved PBMC, were thawed before DNA extraction was carried out. Version v3.0 of the immunoSEQ assay was performed at survey level. The assay was immunoSEQ multiplex PCR, and TCRdb's table has in-frame clones only and misses some. Found here are about 17,000 clones, approximately 90% of them singletons; the top ten hold 13%. This sample was taken from a study of long-term antiretroviral therapy in people with HIV.

The sequences come from unsorted PBMCs, collected 0.6 years after starting antiretroviral therapy. The TCR was taken from a woman aged 40 to 49 with HIV. The chain couples TRBV7-9 to TRBJ2-5, with D perhaps matching TRBD1 (5 bases). The CDR3 loop reads CASSLALMSFRGDETQYF. CDR3 DNA: TGTGCCAGCAGCTTAGCGCTAATGAGTTTTAGGGGTGACGAGACCCAGTACTTC. The entire variable domain, with the rest obtained from reference TRBV7-9 and TRBJ2-5, is as follows: DTGVSQNPRHKITKRGQNVTFRCDPISEHNRLYWYRQTLGQGPEFLTYFQNEAQLEKSRLLSDRFSAERPKGSFSTLEIQRTEQGDSAMYLCASSLALMSFRGDETQYFGPGTRLLVL.